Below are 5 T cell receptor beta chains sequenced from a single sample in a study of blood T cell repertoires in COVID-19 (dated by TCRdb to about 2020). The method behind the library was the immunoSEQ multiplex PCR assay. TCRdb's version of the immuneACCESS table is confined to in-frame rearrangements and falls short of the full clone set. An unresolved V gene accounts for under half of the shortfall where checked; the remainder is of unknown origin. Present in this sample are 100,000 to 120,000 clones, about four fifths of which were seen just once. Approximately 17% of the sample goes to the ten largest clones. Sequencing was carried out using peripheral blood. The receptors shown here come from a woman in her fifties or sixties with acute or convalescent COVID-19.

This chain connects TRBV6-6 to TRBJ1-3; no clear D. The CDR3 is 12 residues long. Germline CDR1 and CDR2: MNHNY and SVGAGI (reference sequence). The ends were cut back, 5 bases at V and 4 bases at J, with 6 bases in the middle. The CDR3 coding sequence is TGTGCCAGCAGTGGGAGAGGAAACACCATATATTTT. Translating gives CASSGRGNTIYF.

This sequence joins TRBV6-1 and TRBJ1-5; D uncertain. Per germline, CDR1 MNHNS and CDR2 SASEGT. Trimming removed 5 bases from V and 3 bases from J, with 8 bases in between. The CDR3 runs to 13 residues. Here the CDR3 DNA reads TGTGCCAGCAGTTTGAGGGACAATCAGCCCCAGCATTTT. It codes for CASSLRDNQPQHF.

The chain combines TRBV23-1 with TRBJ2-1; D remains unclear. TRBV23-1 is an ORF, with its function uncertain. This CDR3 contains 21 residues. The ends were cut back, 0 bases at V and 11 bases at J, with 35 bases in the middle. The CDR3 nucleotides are TGCGCCAGCAGTCAATCGAGGCCCTTTTTGATGACGGCTGCGCCGGCGGATCAGCAGTTCTTC. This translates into CASSQSRPFLMTAAPADQQFF.

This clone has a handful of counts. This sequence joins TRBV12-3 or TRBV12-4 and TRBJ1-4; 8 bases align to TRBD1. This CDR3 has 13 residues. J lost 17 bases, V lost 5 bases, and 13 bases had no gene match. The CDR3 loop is CASSLYRRDRTFF. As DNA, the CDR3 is TGTGCCAGCAGTCTCTACCGCCGGGACAGGACTTTTTTT.

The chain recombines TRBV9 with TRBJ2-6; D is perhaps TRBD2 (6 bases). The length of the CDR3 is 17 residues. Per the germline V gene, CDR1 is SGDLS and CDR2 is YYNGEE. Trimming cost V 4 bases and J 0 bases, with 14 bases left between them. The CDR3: CASSPMGGASGANVLTF. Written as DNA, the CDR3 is TGTGCCAGCAGCCCCATGGGGGGAGCCTCTGGGGCCAACGTCCTGACTTTC.